This T cell receptor beta chain is drawn from a study of blood T cell repertoires in COVID-19. Per the germline V gene, CDR1 is SGDLS and CDR2 is YYNGEE. CDR3 length equals 14 residues. V shed 3 bases and J 3 bases; nucleotides not matched to a gene: 4. Measured with immunoSEQ multiplex PCR; TCRdb has only the in-frame clones, and not every one. The repertoire holds over 150,000 clones, with roughly 87% as singletons. The sequence derives from a woman aged 50 to 60 who had recovered from COVID-19. Source material: PBMCs or T cells enriched from blood (not recorded which). The chain links TRBV9 to TRBJ2-7; 9 bases are a match to TRBD1. The CDR3 DNA reads TGTGCCAGCAGCGAGGGACAGGGCGGCTACGAGCAGTACTTC. This codes for CASSEGQGGYEQYF.